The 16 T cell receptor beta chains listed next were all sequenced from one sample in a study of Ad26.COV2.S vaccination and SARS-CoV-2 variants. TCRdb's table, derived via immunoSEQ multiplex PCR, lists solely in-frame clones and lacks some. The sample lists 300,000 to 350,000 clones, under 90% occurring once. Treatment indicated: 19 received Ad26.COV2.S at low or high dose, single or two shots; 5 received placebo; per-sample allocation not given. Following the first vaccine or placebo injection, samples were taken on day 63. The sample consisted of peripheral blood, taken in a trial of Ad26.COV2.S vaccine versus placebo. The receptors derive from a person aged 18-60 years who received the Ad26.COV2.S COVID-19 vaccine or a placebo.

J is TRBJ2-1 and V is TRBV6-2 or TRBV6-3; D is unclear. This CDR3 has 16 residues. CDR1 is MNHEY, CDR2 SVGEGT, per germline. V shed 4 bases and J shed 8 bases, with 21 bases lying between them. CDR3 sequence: CASSFPREVGDYEQFF. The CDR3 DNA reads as TGTGCCAGCAGTTTTCCCCGCGAGGTAGGAGATTATGAGCAGTTCTTC.

The CDR3 nucleotides are TGTGCCAGCAGCTTAGATCTTAGGAGCCTCTCCTACAATGAGCAGTTCTTC. Protein sequence: CASSLDLRSLSYNEQFF. This chain joins TRBV7-8 and TRBJ2-1; D is uncertain. V lost 1 base to trimming and J lost 0 bases, with 13 bases between them. Germline V gene lookup returns CDR1 SGHVS and CDR2 FQNEAQ. This CDR3 comprises 17 residues.

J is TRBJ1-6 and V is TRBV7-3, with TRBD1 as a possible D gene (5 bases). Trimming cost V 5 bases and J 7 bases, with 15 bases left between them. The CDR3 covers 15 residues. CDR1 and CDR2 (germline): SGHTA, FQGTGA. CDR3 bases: TGTGCCAGCAGCCTAGATGGACAAATAAATTCACCCCTCCACTTT. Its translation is CASSLDGQINSPLHF.

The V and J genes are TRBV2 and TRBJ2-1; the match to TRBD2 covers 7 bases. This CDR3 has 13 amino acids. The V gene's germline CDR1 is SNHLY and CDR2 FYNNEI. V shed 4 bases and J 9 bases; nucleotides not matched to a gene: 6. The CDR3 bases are TGTGCCAGCAGTGTTAGCGGGTGGGGTGAGCAGTTCTTC. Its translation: CASSVSGWGEQFF.

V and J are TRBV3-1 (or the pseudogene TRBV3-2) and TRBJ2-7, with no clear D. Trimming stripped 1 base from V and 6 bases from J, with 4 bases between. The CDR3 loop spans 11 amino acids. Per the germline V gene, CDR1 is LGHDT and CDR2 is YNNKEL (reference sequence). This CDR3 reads CASSQVGEQYF. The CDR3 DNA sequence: TGTGCCAGCAGCCAAGTAGGCGAGCAGTACTTC.

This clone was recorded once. CDR3 loop: CASSLDWPGFSTDTQYF. DNA of the CDR3: TGTGCCAGCAGCTTAGATTGGCCAGGCTTTAGCACAGATACGCAGTATTTT. V gene TRBV11-3 combines with J gene TRBJ2-3, with no clear D. V lost 0 bases and J lost 0, with 13 bases in between. Per the germline V gene, CDR1 is SGHNT and CDR2 is YENEEA. This CDR3 is 17 amino acids long.

In DNA form, the CDR3 reads TGTGCCAGCAGTTACTCGAGAACAAGTGCGGCCCCCCTCAATGAGCAGTTCTTC. Translation: CASSYSRTSAAPLNEQFF. The chain combines TRBV6-2 or TRBV6-3 with TRBJ2-1; D is ambiguous. Germline V lookup: CDR1 MNHEY, CDR2 SVGEGT. CDR3 length: 18 residues. Trimming shortened V by 0 bases and J by 6 bases, and 21 bases separated the two germline ends.

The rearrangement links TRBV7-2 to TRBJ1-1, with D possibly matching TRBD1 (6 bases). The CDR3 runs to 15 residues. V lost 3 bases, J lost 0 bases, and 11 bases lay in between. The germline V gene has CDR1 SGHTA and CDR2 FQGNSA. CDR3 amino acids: CASSFPGQLNTEAFF. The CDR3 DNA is TGTGCCAGCAGCTTCCCGGGACAATTGAACACTGAAGCTTTCTTT.

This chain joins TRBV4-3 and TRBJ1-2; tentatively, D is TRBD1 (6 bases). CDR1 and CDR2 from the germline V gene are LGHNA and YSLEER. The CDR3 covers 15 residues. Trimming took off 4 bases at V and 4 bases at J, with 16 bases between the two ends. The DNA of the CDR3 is TGCGCCAGCAGCCCTATCGCAGGGGCCCCCTATGGCTACACCTTC. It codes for CASSPIAGAPYGYTF.

The CDR3 region is CASSLSLSYEQYV. The DNA for the CDR3 is TGTGCCAGCAGCTTGAGTCTCTCCTACGAGCAGTACGTC. The chain recombines TRBV5-6 with TRBJ2-7, with D unresolved. The CDR3 has 13 amino acids. Per germline, CDR1 SGHDT and CDR2 YYEEEE. Trimming removed 1 base from V and 0 bases from J, with 5 bases in between.

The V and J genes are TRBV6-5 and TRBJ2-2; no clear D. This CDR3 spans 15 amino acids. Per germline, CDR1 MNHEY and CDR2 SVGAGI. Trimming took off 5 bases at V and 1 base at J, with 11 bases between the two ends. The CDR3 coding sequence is TGTGCCAGCAGTAGCACAAAAATGAACACCGGGGAGCTGTTTTTT. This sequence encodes CASSSTKMNTGELFF.

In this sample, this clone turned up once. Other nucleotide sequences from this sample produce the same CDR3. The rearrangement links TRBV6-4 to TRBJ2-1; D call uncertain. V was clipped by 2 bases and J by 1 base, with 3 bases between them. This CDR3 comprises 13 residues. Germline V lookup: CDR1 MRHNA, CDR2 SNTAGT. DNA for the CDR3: TGTGCCAGCAGTGACAGTTCCTACAATGAGCAGTTCTTC. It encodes CASSDSSYNEQFF.

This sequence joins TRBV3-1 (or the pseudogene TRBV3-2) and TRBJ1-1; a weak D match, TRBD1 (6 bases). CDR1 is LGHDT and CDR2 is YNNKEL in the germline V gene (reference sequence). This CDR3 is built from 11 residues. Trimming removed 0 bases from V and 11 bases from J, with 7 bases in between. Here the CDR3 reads CASSQERGAFF. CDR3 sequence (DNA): TGTGCCAGCAGCCAAGAAAGGGGGGCTTTCTTT.

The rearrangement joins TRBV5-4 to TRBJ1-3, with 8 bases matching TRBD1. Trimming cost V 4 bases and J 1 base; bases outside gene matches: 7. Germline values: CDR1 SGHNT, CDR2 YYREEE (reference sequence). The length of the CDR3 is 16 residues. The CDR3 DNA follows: TGTGCCAGCAGCAGAGCAGGGGGCGCTTCTGGAAACACCATATATTTT. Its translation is CASSRAGGASGNTIYF.

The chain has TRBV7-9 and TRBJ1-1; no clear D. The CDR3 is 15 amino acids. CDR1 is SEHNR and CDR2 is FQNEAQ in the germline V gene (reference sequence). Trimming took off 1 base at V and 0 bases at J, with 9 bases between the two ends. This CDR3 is CASSLERPMNTEAFF. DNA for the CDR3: TGTGCCAGCAGCTTAGAGCGGCCGATGAACACTGAAGCTTTCTTT.

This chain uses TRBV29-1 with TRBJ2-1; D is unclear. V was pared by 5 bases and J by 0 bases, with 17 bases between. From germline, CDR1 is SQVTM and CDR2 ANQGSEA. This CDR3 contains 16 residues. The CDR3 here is CSVTDERSPSYNEQFF. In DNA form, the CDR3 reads TGCAGCGTTACCGACGAACGGAGCCCCTCCTACAATGAGCAGTTCTTC.